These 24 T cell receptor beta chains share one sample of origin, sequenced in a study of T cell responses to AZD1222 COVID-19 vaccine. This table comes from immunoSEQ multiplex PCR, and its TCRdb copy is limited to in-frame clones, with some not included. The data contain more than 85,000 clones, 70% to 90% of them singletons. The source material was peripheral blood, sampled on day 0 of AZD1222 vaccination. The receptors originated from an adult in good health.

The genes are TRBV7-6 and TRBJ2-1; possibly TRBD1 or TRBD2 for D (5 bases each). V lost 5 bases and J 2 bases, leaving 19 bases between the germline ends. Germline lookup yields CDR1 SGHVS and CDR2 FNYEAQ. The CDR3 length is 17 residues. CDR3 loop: CASSTRDLMGPYNEQFF. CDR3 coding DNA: TGTGCCAGCAGCACCAGGGACCTCATGGGGCCCTACAATGAGCAGTTCTTC.

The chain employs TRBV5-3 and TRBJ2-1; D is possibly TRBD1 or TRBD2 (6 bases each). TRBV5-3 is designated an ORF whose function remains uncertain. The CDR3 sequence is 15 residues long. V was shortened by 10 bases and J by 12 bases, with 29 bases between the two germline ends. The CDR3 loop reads CARYFNERIGGGQFF. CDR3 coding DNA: TGTGCCCGATATTTTAACGAGCGGATAGGAGGGGGGCAGTTCTTC.

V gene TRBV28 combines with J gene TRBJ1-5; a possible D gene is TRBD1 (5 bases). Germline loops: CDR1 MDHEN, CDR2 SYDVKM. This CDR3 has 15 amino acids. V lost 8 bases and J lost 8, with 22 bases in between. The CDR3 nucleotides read TGTGCCAGCCGATACCGGGACCGGGCTTTGGAGCCCCAGCATTTT. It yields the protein CASRYRDRALEPQHF.

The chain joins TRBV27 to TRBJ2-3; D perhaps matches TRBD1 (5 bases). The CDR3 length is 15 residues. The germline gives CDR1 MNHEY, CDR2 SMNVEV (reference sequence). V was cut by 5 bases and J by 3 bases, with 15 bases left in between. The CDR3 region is CASSGQRGWTDTQYF. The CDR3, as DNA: TGTGCCAGCAGTGGCCAAAGGGGATGGACAGATACGCAGTATTTT.

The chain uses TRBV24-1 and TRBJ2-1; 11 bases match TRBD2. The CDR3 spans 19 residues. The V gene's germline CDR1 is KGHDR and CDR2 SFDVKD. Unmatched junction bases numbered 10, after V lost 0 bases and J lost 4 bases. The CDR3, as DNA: TGTGCCACCAGTGATTTGAAGTCCGGGCTAGCGGGAGGATACAATGAGCAGTTCTTC. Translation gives CATSDLKSGLAGGYNEQFF.

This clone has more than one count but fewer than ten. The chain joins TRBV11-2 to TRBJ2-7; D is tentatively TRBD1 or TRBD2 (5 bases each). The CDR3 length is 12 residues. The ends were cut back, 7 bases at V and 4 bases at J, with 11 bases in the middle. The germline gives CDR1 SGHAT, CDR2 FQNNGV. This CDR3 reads CASNHGAYEQYF. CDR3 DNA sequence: TGTGCCAGCAACCACGGGGCGTACGAGCAGTACTTC.

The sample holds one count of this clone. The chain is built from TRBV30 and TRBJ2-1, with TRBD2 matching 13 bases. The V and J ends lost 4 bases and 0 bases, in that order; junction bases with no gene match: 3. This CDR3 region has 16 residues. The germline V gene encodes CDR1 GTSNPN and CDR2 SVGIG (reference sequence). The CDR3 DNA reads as TGTGCCTGGACTACTAGCGGGAGGGGCTCCTACAATGAGCAGTTCTTC. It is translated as CAWTTSGRGSYNEQFF.

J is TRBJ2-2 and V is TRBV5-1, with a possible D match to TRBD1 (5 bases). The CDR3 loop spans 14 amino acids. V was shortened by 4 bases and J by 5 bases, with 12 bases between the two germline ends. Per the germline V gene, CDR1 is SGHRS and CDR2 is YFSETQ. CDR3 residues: CASSNSGYTGELFF. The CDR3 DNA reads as TGCGCCAGCAGCAATTCAGGGTATACCGGGGAGCTGTTTTTT. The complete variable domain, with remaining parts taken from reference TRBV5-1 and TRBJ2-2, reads KAGVTQTPRYLIKTRGQQVTLSCSPISGHRSVSWYQQTPGQGLQFLFEYFSETQRNKGNFPGRFSGRQFSNSRSEMNVSTLELGDSALYLCASSNSGYTGELFFGEGSRLTVL.

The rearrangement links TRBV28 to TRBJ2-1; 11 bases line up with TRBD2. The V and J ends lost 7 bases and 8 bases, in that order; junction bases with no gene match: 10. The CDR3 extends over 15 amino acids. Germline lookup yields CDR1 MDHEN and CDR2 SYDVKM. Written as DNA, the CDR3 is TGTGCCAGCACTGGGATTACTAGCGGGAGCTATGAGCAGTTCTTC. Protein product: CASTGITSGSYEQFF.

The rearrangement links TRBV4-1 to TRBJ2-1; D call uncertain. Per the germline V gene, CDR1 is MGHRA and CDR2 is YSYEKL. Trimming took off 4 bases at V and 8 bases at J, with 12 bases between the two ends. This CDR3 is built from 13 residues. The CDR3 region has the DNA TGCGCCAGCAGCCCGAGGATCAACTATGAGCAGTTCTTC. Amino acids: CASSPRINYEQFF.

CDR3 sequence reads: CASSQNQDSNQPQHF. The CDR3 nucleotides read TGTGCCAGCAGCCAGAACCAGGATAGCAATCAGCCCCAGCATTTT. The V call is TRBV3-1 (or the pseudogene TRBV3-2), the J call TRBJ1-5; D gene unclear. The CDR3 extends over 15 amino acids. Looked up from germline, CDR1 is LGHDT and CDR2 is YNNKEL (reference sequence). Between the trimmed V and J ends, which lost 3 bases and 0 bases, there was a span of 9 bases.

CDR3 sequence reads: CASSAGLDWANEQFF. The CDR3 coding sequence is TGCGCCAGCAGCGCCGGACTAGACTGGGCCAATGAGCAGTTCTTC. The chain couples TRBV5-1 to TRBJ2-1, with 7 positions matching TRBD2. The trim removed 4 bases at V and 6 bases at J, leaving 10 bases unmatched. CDR1 SGHRS and CDR2 YFSETQ come from the germline V gene. The CDR3 covers 15 residues.

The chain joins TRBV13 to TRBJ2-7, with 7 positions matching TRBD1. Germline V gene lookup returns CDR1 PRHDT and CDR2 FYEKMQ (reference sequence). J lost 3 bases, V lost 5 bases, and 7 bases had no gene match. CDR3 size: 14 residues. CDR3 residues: CASSPGQYNYEQYF. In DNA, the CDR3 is TGTGCCAGCAGCCCGGGACAGTATAACTACGAGCAGTACTTC. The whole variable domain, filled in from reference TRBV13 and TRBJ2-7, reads AAGVIQSPRHLIKEKRETATLKCYPIPRHDTVYWYQQGPGQDPQFLISFYEKMQSDKGSIPDRFSAQQFSDYHSELNMSSLELGDSALYFCASSPGQYNYEQYFGPGTRLTVT.

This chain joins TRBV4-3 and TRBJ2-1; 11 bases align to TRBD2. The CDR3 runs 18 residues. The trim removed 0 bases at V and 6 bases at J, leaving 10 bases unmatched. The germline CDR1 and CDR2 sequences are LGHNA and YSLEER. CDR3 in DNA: TGCGCCAGCAGCCAAGATTGGGTGACTAGCGGGGTTTTCAATGAGCAGTTCTTC. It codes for CASSQDWVTSGVFNEQFF.

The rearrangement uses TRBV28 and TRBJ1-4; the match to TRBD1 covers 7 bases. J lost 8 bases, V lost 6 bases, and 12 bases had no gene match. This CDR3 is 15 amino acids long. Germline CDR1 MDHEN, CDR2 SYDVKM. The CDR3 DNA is TGTGCCAGCAGCCCCTTGGAGGGGGCACGGGAAAAACTGTTTTTT. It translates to CASSPLEGAREKLFF.

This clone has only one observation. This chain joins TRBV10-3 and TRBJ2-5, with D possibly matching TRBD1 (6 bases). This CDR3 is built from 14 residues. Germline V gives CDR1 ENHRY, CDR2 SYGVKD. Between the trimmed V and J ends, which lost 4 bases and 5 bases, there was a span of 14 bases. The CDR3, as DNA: TGTGCCATCAGTGCTCAGGGGCTGATGGAGACCCAGTACTTC. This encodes CAISAQGLMETQYF.

The CDR3 loop reads CASSSFPSGTTDTQYF. CDR3 nucleotides: TGTGCCAGCAGCTCCTTCCCCAGCGGGACCACAGATACGCAGTATTTT. J is TRBJ2-3 and V is TRBV7-9, with 7 bases matching TRBD2. The trim removed 4 bases at V and 2 bases at J, leaving 9 bases unmatched. Germline V CDR1 and CDR2: SEHNR, FQNEAQ (reference sequence). This CDR3 has 16 amino acids.

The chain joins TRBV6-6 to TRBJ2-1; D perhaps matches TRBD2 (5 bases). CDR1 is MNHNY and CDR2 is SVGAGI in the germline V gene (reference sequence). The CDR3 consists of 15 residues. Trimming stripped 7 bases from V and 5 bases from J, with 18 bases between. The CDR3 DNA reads TGTGCCAGCAAGACGCCGAGCCCCGGGAACAATGAGCAGTTCTTC. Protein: CASKTPSPGNNEQFF.

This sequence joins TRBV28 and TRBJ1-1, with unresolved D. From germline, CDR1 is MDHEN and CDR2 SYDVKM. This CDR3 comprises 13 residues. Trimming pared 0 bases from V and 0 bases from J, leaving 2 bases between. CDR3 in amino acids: CASSLWMNTEAFF. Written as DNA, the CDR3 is TGTGCCAGCAGTTTATGGATGAACACTGAAGCTTTCTTT.

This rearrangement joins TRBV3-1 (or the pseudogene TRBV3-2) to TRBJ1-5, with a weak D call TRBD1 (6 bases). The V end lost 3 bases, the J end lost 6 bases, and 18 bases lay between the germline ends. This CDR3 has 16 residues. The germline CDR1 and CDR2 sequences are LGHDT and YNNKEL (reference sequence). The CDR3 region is CASSQRGGRGSQPQHF. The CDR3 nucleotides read TGTGCCAGCAGCCAGCGTGGGGGGCGCGGGAGTCAGCCCCAGCATTTT.

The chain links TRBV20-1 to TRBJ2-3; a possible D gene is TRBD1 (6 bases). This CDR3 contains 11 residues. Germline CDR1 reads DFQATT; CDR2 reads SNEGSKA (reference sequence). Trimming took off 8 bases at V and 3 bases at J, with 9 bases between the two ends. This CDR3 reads CSNRATDTQYF. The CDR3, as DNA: TGCAGTAACAGGGCTACAGATACGCAGTATTTT.

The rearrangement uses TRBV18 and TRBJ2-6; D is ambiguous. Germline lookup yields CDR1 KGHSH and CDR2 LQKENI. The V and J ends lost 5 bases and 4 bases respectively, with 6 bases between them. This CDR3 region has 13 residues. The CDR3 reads CASSESGANVLTF. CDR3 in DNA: TGTGCCAGCTCAGAATCCGGGGCCAACGTCCTGACTTTC.

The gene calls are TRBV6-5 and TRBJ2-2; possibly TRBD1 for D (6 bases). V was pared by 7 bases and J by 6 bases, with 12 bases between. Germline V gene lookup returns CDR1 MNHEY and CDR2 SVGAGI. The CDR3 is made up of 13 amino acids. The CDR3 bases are TGTGCCAGCATGGGGTGGGGGCCCGGGGAGCTGTTTTTT. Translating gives CASMGWGPGELFF.

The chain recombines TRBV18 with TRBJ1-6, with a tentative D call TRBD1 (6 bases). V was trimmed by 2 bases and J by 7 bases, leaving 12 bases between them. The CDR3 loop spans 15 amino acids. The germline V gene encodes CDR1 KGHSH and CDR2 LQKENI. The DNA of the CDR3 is TGTGCCAGCTCACCAGAGACAGGAGTGAATTCACCCCTCCACTTT. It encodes CASSPETGVNSPLHF.